Described below is a single T cell receptor beta chain sequence and its context. The target antigen is unknown. The data stem from a study of cytomegalovirus exposure and HLA in healthy donors. Study-wide results and caveats: In an earlier analysis, about 87% or about 30%: the productive usage of most TCR beta V segments. TCR beta sequences reportedly predicted the HLA-A and HLA-B alleles of most subjects accurately. Roughly uniform depth of sequencing across donors was assumed in presence/absence analyses.

PCR used 60 Vbeta primers and 13 Jbeta primers. Sequencing was performed with immunoSEQ multiplex PCR; in TCRdb, only in-frame clones are kept and a portion is missing. In the table there are around 140,000 clones, about 61% of which are singletons. The germline V and J ends were trimmed by 3 bases and 3 bases, with 15 bases remaining between them. Per germline, CDR1 SGHVS and CDR2 FNYEAQ. The CDR3 is 16 amino acids. The TCR sequence derives from a woman aged 40 to 50 in good health and CMV-seronegative. The chain combines TRBV7-6 with TRBJ1-3, with D maybe TRBD1 (6 bases). The sample taken for sequencing was PBMCs. CDR3 amino acids: CASSFGNGGSGNTIYF. The CDR3 DNA reads as TGTGCCAGCAGCTTCGGTAATGGGGGCAGTGGAAACACCATATATTTT. Looking up the rest from reference TRBV7-6 and TRBJ1-3 gives the full variable domain: GAGVSQSPRYKVTKRGQDVALRCDPISGHVSLYWYRQALGQGPEFLTYFNYEAQQDKSGLPNDRFSAERPEGSISTLTIQRTEQRDSAMYRCASSFGNGGSGNTIYFGEGSWLTVV.